These T cell receptor beta chains were read from a single sample in a study of cytomegalovirus exposure and HLA in healthy donors. Assay used: immunoSEQ multiplex PCR; TCRdb lists only in-frame clones, some missing. The sample holds 150,000 or so clones, over 70% seen once. Sequencing was performed on PBMCs. The receptors originated from a woman between 40 and 50 years old in good health and CMV-seropositive. CDR3s include the opening cysteine and the closing phenylalanine or tryptophan. A D gene is named only where the DNA matches it firmly. Clone size is stated in some rows and not others, as once, few, many or a class when expanded.

V,D,J,size,CDR3,DNA
TRBV5-6,TRBD1,TRBJ2-1,.,CASSDDRGYNEQFF,TGTGCCAGCAGCGACGACAGGGGATACAATGAGCAGTTCTTC
TRBV28,.,TRBJ1-1,.,CASSTPPPWFTEAFF,TGTGCCAGCAGTACACCACCCCCATGGTTTACTGAAGCTTTCTTT
TRBV27,.,TRBJ2-1,.,CASDMGPGVNEQFF,TGTGCCAGCGACATGGGGCCCGGAGTCAATGAGCAGTTCTTC
TRBV30,.,TRBJ1-2,.,CAWRPGGANYGYTF,TGTGCCTGGAGACCTGGGGGCGCAAACTATGGCTACACCTTC
TRBV18,.,TRBJ1-5,.,CASSSDINQPQHF,TGTGCCAGCTCCTCGGACATTAATCAGCCCCAGCATTTT
TRBV7-9,.,TRBJ1-6,.,CASSDTGNSPLHF,TGTGCCAGCAGTGATACAGGGAATTCACCCCTCCACTTT
TRBV6-5,TRBD1,TRBJ2-7,.,CASSRDRAGYEQYF,TGTGCCAGCAGTCGGGACAGGGCGGGATACGAGCAGTACTTC
TRBV7-9,TRBD2,TRBJ2-1,.,CSSSVSGGAGYNEQFF,TGTTCCAGCAGCGTATCGGGGGGGGCAGGCTACAATGAGCAGTTCTTC
TRBV10-2,.,TRBJ2-1,few,CASSATRSGSSYNEQFF,TGCGCCAGCAGCGCTACTAGATCGGGAAGCTCCTACAATGAGCAGTTCTTC
TRBV7-2,.,TRBJ2-3,.,CASSPQRWGPDTDTQYF,TGTGCCAGCAGCCCCCAGAGGTGGGGGCCGGACACAGATACGCAGTATTTT